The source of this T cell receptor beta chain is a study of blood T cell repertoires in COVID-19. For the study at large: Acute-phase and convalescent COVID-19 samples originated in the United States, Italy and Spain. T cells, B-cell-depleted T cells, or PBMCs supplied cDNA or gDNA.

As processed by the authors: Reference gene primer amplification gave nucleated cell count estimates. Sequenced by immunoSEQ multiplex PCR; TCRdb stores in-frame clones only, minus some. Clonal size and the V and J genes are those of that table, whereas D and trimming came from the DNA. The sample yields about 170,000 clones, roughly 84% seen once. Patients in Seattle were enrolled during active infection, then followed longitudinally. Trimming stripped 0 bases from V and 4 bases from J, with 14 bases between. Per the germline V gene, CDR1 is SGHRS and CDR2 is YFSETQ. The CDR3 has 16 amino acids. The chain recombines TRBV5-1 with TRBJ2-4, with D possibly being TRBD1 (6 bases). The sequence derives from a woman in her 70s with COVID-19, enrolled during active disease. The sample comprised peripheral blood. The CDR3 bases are TGCGCCAGCAGCTTGGCCAGCGGACAGATTAAAAACATTCAGTACTTC. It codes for CASSLASGQIKNIQYF. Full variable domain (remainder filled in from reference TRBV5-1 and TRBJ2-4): KAGVTQTPRYLIKTRGQQVTLSCSPISGHRSVSWYQQTPGQGLQFLFEYFSETQRNKGNFPGRFSGRQFSNSRSEMNVSTLELGDSALYLCASSLASGQIKNIQYFGAGTRLSVL.